This is a list of T cell receptor beta chains from one sample in a study of blood T cell repertoires in COVID-19. This table comes from immunoSEQ multiplex PCR, and its TCRdb copy is limited to in-frame clones, with some not included. The table lists about 280,000 clones, approximately 85% of them singletons. What was sequenced was peripheral blood. These receptors were obtained from a middle-aged man with active or convalescent COVID-19. CDR3s include the opening cysteine and the closing phenylalanine or tryptophan. A D gene is named only where the DNA matches it firmly. A row's size may be missing; if present it is once, few, many or a size class.

v_call	j_call	clone_size	d_call	cdr3_aa	cdr3_nt
TRBV2	TRBJ1-5	NA	TRBD1	CASSVDRVFNQPQHF	TGTGCCAGCAGTGTCGACAGGGTGTTCAATCAGCCCCAGCATTTT
TRBV2	TRBJ1-1	NA	NA	CASSELRGTEAFF	TGTGCCAGCAGTGAATTGAGGGGGACTGAAGCTTTCTTT
TRBV2	TRBJ2-7	once	TRBD2	CASSGTSAIYEQYF	TGTGCCAGCAGTGGGACTAGCGCAATCTACGAGCAGTACTTC
TRBV12-5	TRBJ2-7	NA	TRBD2	CASGLAYSGSSYEQYF	TGTGCTAGTGGTTTGGCTTATAGCGGGAGCTCCTACGAGCAGTACTTC
TRBV5-1	TRBJ2-7	NA	TRBD1	CASSSRGSPLHEQYF	TGCGCCAGCAGCTCCAGGGGGAGCCCTCTCCACGAGCAGTACTTC
TRBV2	TRBJ2-3	NA	NA	CASSVRGTQYF	TGTGCCAGCAGTGTCCGAGGTACGCAGTATTTT
TRBV29-1	TRBJ1-2	NA	TRBD1	CSGATGDNYGYTF	TGCAGCGGTGCCACAGGGGATAACTATGGCTACACCTTC
TRBV7-2	TRBJ1-1	NA	NA	CASSLGLGGEAFF	TGTGCCAGCAGCTTAGGGCTTGGAGGGGAAGCTTTCTTT
TRBV5-1	TRBJ2-2	NA	TRBD2	CASSLRGLAAAGELFF	TGCGCCAGCAGCTTACGGGGACTAGCGGCGGCCGGGGAGCTGTTTTTT
TRBV6-2/TRBV6-3	TRBJ1-6	NA	TRBD1	CASSFQTGVGSPLHF	TGTGCCAGCAGTTTCCAGACAGGGGTTGGTTCACCCCTCCACTTT
TRBV20-1	TRBJ2-7	once	TRBD2	CSASPTSLAPPRF	TGCAGTGCTAGTCCGACCTCACTAGCGCCCCCGAGGTTC
TRBV10-3	TRBJ1-2	NA	NA	CAISVTGSFYGYTF	TGTGCCATCAGTGTTACAGGGTCCTTCTATGGCTACACCTTC
TRBV20-1	TRBJ2-1	NA	TRBD1	CSASTPRDRGYNEQFF	TGCAGTGCTAGTACCCCGAGGGACAGGGGATACAATGAGCAGTTCTTC
TRBV9	TRBJ1-6	NA	NA	CASSVDTHNSPLHF	TGTGCCAGCAGCGTGGACACCCATAATTCACCCCTCCACTTT
TRBV2	TRBJ2-7	NA	NA	CASQASRYYEQYF	TGTGCCAGCCAGGCCAGTAGGTACTACGAGCAGTACTTC
TRBV5-4	TRBJ2-1	NA	TRBD2	CASSPGTSGYNEQFF	TGTGCCAGCAGCCCGGGGACTAGCGGGTACAATGAGCAGTTCTTC
TRBV9	TRBJ1-1	NA	TRBD1	CASSVVPSTGGTEAFF	TGTGCCAGCAGCGTAGTCCCCTCGACAGGGGGCACTGAAGCTTTCTTT
TRBV11-2	TRBJ2-1	NA	TRBD1	CASSLTDRVGNEQFF	TGTGCCAGCAGCCTCACCGACAGGGTCGGTAATGAGCAGTTCTTC
TRBV30	TRBJ2-3	NA	TRBD1	CAWMQGAYTDTQYF	TGTGCCTGGATGCAGGGGGCCTACACAGATACGCAGTATTTT
TRBV28	TRBJ2-3	NA	TRBD2	CASSLLAGTDTQYF	TGTGCCAGCAGTCTACTAGCGGGAACAGATACGCAGTATTTT
TRBV5-6	TRBJ2-7	NA	TRBD2	CASSEGLADSYEQYF	TGTGCCAGCAGCGAGGGACTAGCGGATTCCTACGAGCAGTACTTC
TRBV6-2/TRBV6-3	TRBJ2-4	NA	TRBD2	CASSYEGLAGGTKNIQYF	TGTGCCAGCAGTTACGAAGGACTAGCGGGAGGGACCAAAAACATTCAGTACTTC
TRBV5-1	TRBJ2-4	NA	TRBD2	CASSAPGTSWAKNIQYF	TGCGCCAGCAGCGCCCCCGGGACTAGCTGGGCCAAAAACATTCAGTACTTC